These T cell receptor beta chains were read from a single sample in a study of cytomegalovirus exposure and HLA in healthy donors. TCRdb's table, derived via immunoSEQ multiplex PCR, lists solely in-frame clones and lacks some. The data hold 250,000 to 400,000 clones, with around 90% observed a single time. Sequences were obtained from PBMCs. Receptor source: a man younger than 40 in good health and CMV-seronegative. Both conserved end residues are part of each CDR3. The order of the fields is V gene, CDR3 length, J gene, CDR3 protein.

TRBV5-1	15	TRBJ1-1	CASSYNTGPNTEAFF
TRBV19	18	TRBJ2-3	CASSPDRLAGGRTDTQYF
TRBV19	16	TRBJ2-2	CASSIGTGGSTGELFF
TRBV6-1	14	TRBJ1-2	CASSESRLSQGYTF
TRBV13	14	TRBJ1-6	CASSSRGHLSPLHF
TRBV11-2	15	TRBJ2-2	CASSLLATNTGELFF
TRBV10-2	13	TRBJ1-2	CASTPQGERGYTF
TRBV18	17	TRBJ1-6	CASSPAGGTSYNSPLHF
TRBV11-2	14	TRBJ2-5	CASSWDRGWETQYF
TRBV29-1	15	TRBJ2-5	CSLHLLAGYQETQYF
TRBV27	15	TRBJ2-3	CASRRTSGGTDTQYF
TRBV5-1	14	TRBJ1-2	CASSGGTATYGYTF
TRBV5-6	14	TRBJ1-1	CASSFKTGITEAFF
TRBV7-8	13	TRBJ2-7	CASRASGTYEQYF
TRBV5-4	18	TRBJ2-7	CASSSSLAGGTSSYEQYF
TRBV5-1	15	TRBJ2-5	CASSLYFGTEETQYF
TRBV11-3	15	TRBJ2-1	CASSLGGQGVNEQFF
TRBV10-2	14	TRBJ2-1	CASRSGGMYNEQFF
TRBV9	15	TRBJ2-3	CASSVGGLSTDTQYF
TRBV5-6	17	TRBJ2-7	CASSLPGGSGSPHEQYF
TRBV5-5	13	TRBJ1-2	CASSLTGAYGYTF
TRBV7-2	17	TRBJ1-2	CASLDRDRGEFFYGYTF
TRBV5-1	15	TRBJ1-1	CASSLDAGMNTEAFF
TRBV7-6	13	TRBJ1-2	CASSYPGGYGYTF
TRBV19	14	TRBJ2-1	CASSISGTGGLQFF
TRBV6-6	12	TRBJ1-1	CASSQGNTEAFF
TRBV2	12	TRBJ2-1	CASSVGGNEQFF
TRBV6-5	15	TRBJ2-5	CASNLGGGAGETQYF
TRBV7-9	14	TRBJ2-5	CASSLAASQETQYF
TRBV7-8	15	TRBJ1-1	CASSFPGQGVREAFF
TRBV9	17	TRBJ1-4	CASSAPPWADPNEKLFF
TRBV2	16	TRBJ2-1	CASSEAGRVNGNEQFF
TRBV11-2	14	TRBJ1-1	CASNPGTGGLWAFF
TRBV4-3	17	TRBJ2-7	CASSQGAGTGSSYEQYF
TRBV4-3	17	TRBJ2-7	CASSQDRTSGPAYEQYF
TRBV4-3	13	TRBJ2-7	CASSRQTGYEQYF
TRBV19	12	TRBJ1-1	CASSIGGGEAFF
TRBV6-5	15	TRBJ1-1	CASSYSRQGYTEAFF
TRBV5-4	15	TRBJ2-6	CASSLWEAGANVLTF
TRBV6-5	16	TRBJ1-3	CASSYSRERGGNTIYF
TRBV27	13	TRBJ1-1	CASSYSSTTEAFF
TRBV5-4	13	TRBJ1-1	CASRLSGVTEAFF
TRBV6-1	15	TRBJ1-5	CASSEAWASNQPQHF
TRBV30	14	TRBJ2-7	CAWSPLTGPYEQYF
TRBV7-9	13	TRBJ1-2	CASSLVEAGGYTF
TRBV25-1	14	TRBJ2-3	CASSESQSTDTQYF
TRBV7-9	14	TRBJ1-1	CASSQDRGVTEAFF
TRBV27	14	TRBJ1-1	CASSPGVRNTEAFF
TRBV7-8	16	-	CASSLATGGTSYEQYF